These T cell receptor beta chains were read from a single sample in a study of blood T cell repertoires in COVID-19. Sequencing used immunoSEQ multiplex PCR; TCRdb keeps in-frame clones, though not all of them. The data hold hundreds of thousands of clones, with around 82% observed a single time. Sequenced material: peripheral blood. The receptors were gathered from a woman of 80 years or more with acute or convalescent COVID-19. CDR3s include the opening cysteine and the closing phenylalanine or tryptophan. The order of the fields is D gene, V gene, clone size, J gene, CDR3 protein, CDR3 DNA. The D gene is left open where the match is weak. Clone size is stated in some rows and not others, as once, few, many or a class when expanded.

>-|TRBV4-2|-|TRBJ1-1
CASSQEFGQTNTEAFF
TGTGCCAGCAGCCAAGAATTTGGGCAGACCAACACTGAAGCTTTCTTT
>-|TRBV29-1|-|TRBJ1-2
CSVDGRQDWYGYTF
TGCAGCGTTGACGGCCGGCAGGATTGGTATGGCTACACCTTC
>TRBD1|TRBV5-6|-|TRBJ2-2
CASSFGDRVTGELFF
TGTGCCAGCAGCTTCGGGGACAGGGTGACCGGGGAGCTGTTTTTT
>TRBD1|TRBV3-1/TRBV3-2|-|TRBJ1-6
CASSLGLRTGSQSPLHF
TGTGCCAGCAGCCTAGGGCTGCGGACAGGGTCCCAATCACCCCTCCACTTT
>-|TRBV2|-|TRBJ2-6
CASSPRSGGANVLTF
TGTGCCAGCAGTCCCCGTTCGGGTGGGGCCAACGTCCTGACTTTC
>-|TRBV4-1|-|TRBJ2-2
CASSQGTRVDTGELFF
TGCGCCAGCAGCCAAGGCACCAGGGTGGACACCGGGGAGCTGTTTTTT
>-|TRBV5-8|-|TRBJ1-6
CASSLAGGRAGSPLHF
TGTGCCAGCAGCTTGGCCGGGGGTCGGGCGGGTTCACCCCTCCACTTT
>TRBD2|TRBV2|-|TRBJ2-7
CASRGLAYEQYF
TGTGCCAGCAGGGGACTAGCTTACGAGCAGTACTTC
>TRBD1|TRBV5-6|-|TRBJ2-3
CASSPPDRGTDTQYF
TGTGCCAGCAGCCCCCCGGACAGGGGCACAGATACGCAGTATTTT
>TRBD1|TRBV27|-|TRBJ1-1
CASSGTGWHTEAFF
TGTGCCAGCAGTGGGACAGGGTGGCACACTGAAGCTTTCTTT
>-|TRBV7-9|-|TRBJ2-3
CASSLDLRDTQYF
TGTGCCAGCAGCTTAGATCTCCGAGATACGCAGTATTTT
>TRBD2|TRBV5-1|-|TRBJ2-3
CASSLEGQRGTTDTQYF
TGCGCCAGCAGCTTGGAGGGGCAGCGGGGGACCACAGATACGCAGTATTTT
>TRBD2|TRBV5-5|-|TRBJ2-3
CASSSSAAGASGTDTQYF
TGTGCCAGCAGCTCCTCCGCAGCGGGGGCCTCAGGCACAGATACGCAGTATTTT
>TRBD1|TRBV5-1|-|TRBJ2-5
CASSLGQGLSQETQYF
TGCGCCAGCAGCTTGGGACAGGGGCTAAGCCAAGAGACCCAGTACTTC
>-|TRBV24-1|once|TRBJ1-4
CATQGGANEKLFF
TGTGCCACCCAAGGAGGGGCTAATGAAAAACTGTTTTTT
>TRBD1|TRBV6-5|-|TRBJ1-6
CASSFQTGTGPSPLHF
TGTGCCAGCAGTTTCCAAACCGGGACAGGGCCTTCACCCCTCCACTTT
>-|TRBV15|-|TRBJ2-7
CATSSALPYEQYF
TGTGCCACCAGCAGTGCCCTACCCTACGAGCAGTACTTC
>-|TRBV12-3/TRBV12-4|-|TRBJ1-2
CASRLGGGYTF
TGTGCCAGCAGACTGGGGGGTGGCTACACCTTC
>TRBD2|TRBV7-9|-|TRBJ2-6
CASSFGGGASGANVLTF
TGTGCCAGCAGCTTCGGCGGGGGGGCCTCTGGGGCCAACGTCCTGACTTTC
>TRBD1|TRBV28|-|TRBJ1-3
CASSFRGRGPGNTIYF
TGTGCCAGCAGTTTCCGGGGCAGGGGGCCCGGGAACACCATATATTTT
>TRBD1|TRBV7-2|-|TRBJ1-2
CASSSQTGPNYGYTF
TGTGCCAGCAGCTCCCAGACAGGGCCGAACTATGGCTACACCTTC
>-|TRBV12-3/TRBV12-4|-|TRBJ2-7
CASKTGSYEQYF
TGTGCCAGCAAAACAGGCTCCTACGAGCAGTACTTC
>TRBD2|TRBV7-8|-|TRBJ2-7
CASSLDLSGGAYEQYF
TGTGCCAGCAGCTTAGATCTTAGCGGGGGGGCCTACGAGCAGTACTTC
>-|TRBV5-1|-|TRBJ1-6
CASSLAGSGLGSPLHF
TGCGCCAGCAGCTTGGCGGGGTCAGGATTAGGCTCACCCCTCCACTTT
>TRBD1|TRBV5-1|-|TRBJ1-5
CASSRQGPGGEPQHF
TGCGCCAGCAGTAGACAGGGACCCGGGGGTGAGCCCCAGCATTTT
>TRBD1|TRBV5-1|-|TRBJ1-6
CASSLDVTGGSPLHF
TGCGCCAGCAGCTTGGATGTGACAGGGGGCTCACCCCTCCACTTT
>-|TRBV6-5|-|TRBJ1-2
CASSPLEGYTF
TGTGCCAGCAGCCCACTAGAAGGCTACACCTTC
>-|TRBV7-3|-|TRBJ2-3
CASSLGGVLTDTQYF
TGTGCCAGCAGCTTAGGAGGGGTCCTAACAGATACGCAGTATTTT
>TRBD1|TRBV5-1|-|TRBJ1-1
CASSLEGAQMNTEAFF
TGCGCCAGCAGCTTGGAGGGGGCGCAAATGAACACTGAAGCTTTCTTT
>-|TRBV14|-|TRBJ2-7
CASSQGATPSHEQYF
TGTGCCAGCAGCCAAGGGGCGACCCCCTCCCACGAGCAGTACTTC
>-|TRBV7-2|-|TRBJ1-2
CASSFPRAYGYTF
TGTGCCAGCAGCTTTCCCAGGGCCTATGGCTACACCTTC
>-|TRBV5-1|-|TRBJ1-4
CASSLMDSNEKLFF
TGCGCCAGCAGCTTGATGGACTCTAATGAAAAACTGTTTTTT
>-|TRBV5-3|-|TRBJ1-2
CARSLAGGAAGVEWDYGYTF
TGTGCCAGAAGCTTGGCGGGAGGGGCGGCAGGGGTGGAATGGGACTATGGCTACACCTTC
>-|TRBV9|-|TRBJ2-3
CASSDGVGADTQYF
TGTGCCAGCTCCGACGGGGTCGGCGCAGATACGCAGTATTTT
>-|TRBV6-5|-|TRBJ2-2
CASTSEAGATGELFF
TGTGCCAGCACGTCCGAGGCAGGGGCCACCGGGGAGCTGTTTTTT
>-|TRBV30|-|TRBJ1-1
CAWSAAGGTEAFF
TGTGCCTGGAGTGCCGCGGGGGGCACTGAAGCTTTCTTT
>TRBD1|TRBV24-1|once|TRBJ1-6
CATSDLRTGGYSPLHF
TGTGCCACCAGTGATTTAAGGACAGGGGGTTATTCACCCCTCCACTTT
>TRBD2|TRBV9|-|TRBJ2-3
CASSVSSGGTDTQYF
TGTGCCAGCAGCGTATCTAGCGGGGGCACAGATACGCAGTATTTT
>-|TRBV18|-|TRBJ1-2
CASSPRAGDGGYTF
TGTGCCAGCTCACCACGGGCAGGGGATGGTGGCTACACCTTC
>TRBD2|TRBV4-2|-|TRBJ2-1
CASSQAQLAGGTNEQFF
TGTGCCAGCAGCCAAGCCCAACTAGCGGGGGGTACCAATGAGCAGTTCTTC
>TRBD2|TRBV7-9|-|TRBJ2-1
CASGGGTTSYNEQFF
TGTGCCAGCGGAGGAGGGACTACCTCCTACAATGAGCAGTTCTTC
>TRBD2|TRBV7-8|few|TRBJ2-1
CASSSSGGLSYNEQFF
TGTGCCAGCAGCTCTAGCGGGGGTCTGTCCTACAATGAGCAGTTCTTC
>TRBD1|TRBV19|-|TRBJ1-6
CASRTGQGDSPLHF
TGTGCCAGTAGGACCGGACAGGGGGATTCACCCCTCCACTTT
>-|TRBV6-1|-|TRBJ2-3
CASSEMGATSTDTQYF
TGTGCCAGCAGTGAGATGGGAGCGACTAGCACAGATACGCAGTATTTT
>-|TRBV3-1/TRBV3-2|-|TRBJ1-1
CASSQDGTGLNTEAFF
TGTGCCAGCAGCCAAGATGGTACAGGACTGAACACTGAAGCTTTCTTT
>-|TRBV21-1|-|TRBJ2-7
CASTPRGWSYEQYF
TGTGCCAGCACCCCCAGGGGGTGGTCCTACGAGCAGTACTTC
>TRBD1|TRBV27|-|TRBJ1-1
CASTRLRGGTGDRNTEAFF
TGTGCCAGCACCAGACTACGGGGCGGGACAGGGGACAGGAACACTGAAGCTTTCTTT
>TRBD1|TRBV7-2|-|TRBJ1-4
CASSLNRQGNEKLFF
TGTGCCAGCAGCTTAAACAGACAGGGGAATGAAAAACTGTTTTTT